Following are 20 T cell receptor beta chains from one sample sequenced in a study of blood T cell repertoires in COVID-19. Measured with immunoSEQ multiplex PCR; TCRdb has only the in-frame clones, and not every one. The data hold hundreds of thousands of clones, with 70% to 90% observed a single time. Input material: peripheral blood. These receptors were obtained from a man in his fifties or sixties with acute or convalescent COVID-19.

Note on this clone: A junction end diverges from the germline sequence, so it may reflect a read error. The V gene is TRBV27, the J gene TRBJ2-7; a weak D match, TRBD1 (6 bases). CDR1 is MNHEY and CDR2 is SMNVEV in the germline V gene (reference sequence). The CDR3 is 15 amino acids. DNA of the CDR3: TGTGCCAGCAGTCTCCAGACAGGCCTCTCCTACGAGCGGTACTTC. Its translation is CASSLQTGLSYERYF.

The genes are TRBV7-9 and TRBJ2-3; D is uncertain. Germline-derived CDR1 and CDR2 are SEHNR and FQNEAQ (reference sequence). The length of the CDR3 is 13 residues. V dropped 2 bases and J dropped 0 bases, with 3 bases sitting between them. Written as DNA, the CDR3 is TGTGCCAGCAGCTTACCTAGCACAGATACGCAGTATTTT. Protein sequence: CASSLPSTDTQYF.

On this clone: A junction boundary mismatches the germline segment, possibly from a read error. The chain joins TRBV6-5 to TRBJ2-1, with D maybe TRBD1 (6 bases). The CDR3 extends over 13 amino acids. Germline-derived CDR1 and CDR2 are MNHEY and SVGAGI. Written as DNA, the CDR3 is TGTGCCAGCAGCTACTCGGACAGCAATGAGCAGTTCTTC. Its translation is CASSYSDSNEQFF.

V usage is TRBV6-1 and J usage is TRBJ2-5; TRBD1 might be the D (6 bases). The germline V gene encodes CDR1 MNHNS and CDR2 SASEGT. Trimming pared 3 bases from V and 5 bases from J, leaving 22 bases between. This CDR3 spans 17 amino acids. CDR3: CASSDNLRPDRGETQYF. The DNA of the CDR3 is TGTGCCAGCAGTGACAACCTCCGACCGGACAGAGGCGAGACCCAGTACTTC.

In this sample, this clone turned up a few times. The chain uses TRBV7-9 and TRBJ2-1; weak D call: TRBD2 (6 bases). V was cut by 4 bases and J by 1 base, with 14 bases left in between. This CDR3 has 16 amino acids. The germline V gene has CDR1 SEHNR and CDR2 FQNEAQ (reference sequence). CDR3 DNA: TGTGCCAGCAGCTACGGGACTCTAGGATCCTACAATGAGCAGTTCTTC. Protein sequence: CASSYGTLGSYNEQFF.

This clone was observed a single time. The genes are TRBV6-5 and TRBJ1-5; no definite D call. CDR3 size: 13 residues. V lost 6 bases to trimming and J lost 3 bases, with 9 bases between them. CDR1 is MNHEY, CDR2 SVGAGI, per germline. The CDR3, as DNA: TGTGCCAGCAGGGCAGTCTCCAATCAGCCCCAGCATTTT. Translated, it gives CASRAVSNQPQHF.

The chain carries TRBV2 and TRBJ2-2, with 8 bases identical to TRBD1. The germline V gene encodes CDR1 SNHLY and CDR2 FYNNEI. V dropped 5 bases and J dropped 7; count of bases not matched to a gene: 9. The CDR3 is made up of 15 amino acids. CDR3 bases: TGTGCCAGCAGTATTAGGACAGGGATTGGCGGGGAGCTGTTTTTT. This codes for CASSIRTGIGGELFF.

This chain connects TRBV30 to TRBJ1-5, with D possibly TRBD1 on 6 matching bases. Trimming removed 4 bases from V and 11 bases from J, with 15 bases in between. This CDR3 contains 12 residues. Germline values: CDR1 GTSNPN, CDR2 SVGIG (reference sequence). The CDR3 sequence is CAWNRGPGAQHF. As DNA, the CDR3 is TGTGCCTGGAATCGGGGTCCAGGGGCCCAGCATTTT.

The chain combines TRBV3-1 (or the pseudogene TRBV3-2) with TRBJ2-7, with 7 positions matching TRBD2. From germline, CDR1 is LGHDT and CDR2 YNNKEL (reference sequence). J lost 6 bases, V lost 5 bases, and 10 bases had no gene match. The CDR3 length is 14 residues. CDR3 coding DNA: TGTGCCAGCAGCGGGAGGGGAGTGCGTCGCGAGCAGTACTTC. The encoded protein is CASSGRGVRREQYF.

CDR3 bases: TGCGCCAGCAGCCAAGGTAGAACCGAACTCTATGGCTACACCTTC. Protein sequence: CASSQGRTELYGYTF. This chain uses TRBV4-1 with TRBJ1-2, with unresolved D. Germline CDR1 MGHRA, CDR2 YSYEKL. Trimming took off 1 base at V and 4 bases at J, with 13 bases between the two ends. This CDR3 is built from 15 residues.

In the case of this clone: One end of the junction does not line up with germline, which may come from a read error. Other DNA sequences of this sample code for an identical CDR3. The chain links TRBV5-1 to TRBJ1-3, with 9 positions matching TRBD1. There are 14 residues in the CDR3. Germline V gene lookup returns CDR1 SGHRS and CDR2 YFSETQ. CDR3 in DNA: TGCGCCAGCAGCTTACAGGGGGCTGGGAACACCATATATTTT. Translation gives CASSLQGAGNTIYF.

This clone has just one count. The rearrangement links TRBV3-1 (or the pseudogene TRBV3-2) to TRBJ1-1, with 7 bases lining up with TRBD1. The V gene end was trimmed by 0 bases and the J gene end by 6 bases; junction bases not matched to a gene: 7. The V gene's germline CDR1 is LGHDT and CDR2 YNNKEL (reference sequence). This CDR3 comprises 15 residues. The CDR3: CASSQDRGPAPEAFF. The CDR3, as DNA: TGTGCCAGCAGCCAAGATAGGGGGCCTGCCCCTGAAGCTTTCTTT.

A remark on this clone: Its ends do not fully match the called genes, so a read error is possible. V usage is TRBV20-1 and J usage is TRBJ2-3; 7 bases are shared with TRBD2. The CDR3 runs 16 residues. CDR1 and CDR2 (germline): DFQATT, SNEGSKA (reference sequence). CDR3 region: CSASGLAGTSTVTQYF. CDR3 bases: TGCAGTGCTAGTGGGTTAGCGGGCACCAGCACAGTTACGCAGTATTTT.

This clone has just one count. For the CDR3, the DNA is TGTGCCAGCAGTGCTCAGGGGGCCGGGGAGCTGTTTTTT. Amino acids: CASSAQGAGELFF. The gene calls are TRBV6-4 and TRBJ2-2; TRBD1 agrees at 7 bases. The germline CDR1 and CDR2 sequences are MRHNA and SNTAGT. The J segment lost 6 bases and the V segment lost 4 bases, leaving 2 bases of the junction unmatched. CDR3 length equals 13 residues.

The rearrangement joins TRBV19 to TRBJ2-2, with 7 bases aligning to TRBD1. The CDR3 runs to 15 residues. J was trimmed by 2 bases and V by 5 bases; bases with no gene match: 5. Germline lookup yields CDR1 LNHDA and CDR2 SQIVND (reference sequence). CDR3 nucleotides: TGTGCCAGTAGTTCCCGGGACAGAAACACCGGGGAGCTGTTTTTT. It codes for CASSSRDRNTGELFF.

The chain recombines TRBV7-8 with TRBJ1-2, with D possibly TRBD1 on 5 matching bases. V was shortened by 0 bases and J by 2 bases, with 19 bases between the two germline ends. The CDR3 is 18 residues long. Looked up from germline, CDR1 is SGHVS and CDR2 is FQNEAQ. CDR3 loop: CASSLARGLLQANYGYTF. CDR3 DNA: TGTGCCAGCAGCTTAGCCCGGGGACTACTACAAGCAAACTATGGCTACACCTTC.

The V and J genes are TRBV6-5 and TRBJ1-2, with a weak D call TRBD1 (6 bases). The CDR3 covers 16 residues. Germline assignment: CDR1 MNHEY and CDR2 SVGAGI. V lost 2 bases, J lost 0 bases, and 13 bases lay in between. Here the CDR3 DNA reads TGTGCCAGCAGTTACCAACTTGACAGGCCTAACTATGGCTACACCTTC. Its translation: CASSYQLDRPNYGYTF.

The rearrangement uses TRBV7-9 and TRBJ1-1; D is uncertain. The length of the CDR3 is 14 residues. The V gene lost 1 base and the J gene lost 7 bases, with 13 bases spanning the gap. Germline-derived CDR1 and CDR2 are SEHNR and FQNEAQ (reference sequence). CDR3 DNA: TGTGCCAGCAGCTTAGGTCAGAATTCAGGTGAAGCTTTCTTT. Protein sequence: CASSLGQNSGEAFF.

The rearrangement links TRBV5-1 to TRBJ2-7, with D maybe TRBD2 (6 bases). From germline, CDR1 is SGHRS and CDR2 YFSETQ. The germline V and J ends were trimmed by 4 bases and 5 bases, with 16 bases remaining between them. The CDR3 is 14 amino acids. CDR3 coding DNA: TGCGCCAGCAGCCCCGGACTGGGGGAGGACGAGCAGTACTTC. This encodes CASSPGLGEDEQYF.

The chain couples TRBV30 to TRBJ2-6, with 12 positions matching TRBD1. The CDR3 runs 15 residues. Trimming cost V 8 bases and J 1 base; bases outside gene matches: 3. From germline, CDR1 is GTSNPN and CDR2 SVGIG (reference sequence). The CDR3 DNA reads as TGTGCCACGGGACAGGGGGCATCTGGGGCCAACGTCCTGACTTTC. This sequence encodes CATGQGASGANVLTF. The whole variable domain, filled in from reference TRBV30 and TRBJ2-6, reads SQTIHQWPATLVQPVGSPLSLECTVEGTSNPNLYWYRQAAGRGLQLLFYSVGIGQISSEVPQNLSASRPQDRQFILSSKKLLLSDSGFYLCATGQGASGANVLTFGAGSRLTVL.